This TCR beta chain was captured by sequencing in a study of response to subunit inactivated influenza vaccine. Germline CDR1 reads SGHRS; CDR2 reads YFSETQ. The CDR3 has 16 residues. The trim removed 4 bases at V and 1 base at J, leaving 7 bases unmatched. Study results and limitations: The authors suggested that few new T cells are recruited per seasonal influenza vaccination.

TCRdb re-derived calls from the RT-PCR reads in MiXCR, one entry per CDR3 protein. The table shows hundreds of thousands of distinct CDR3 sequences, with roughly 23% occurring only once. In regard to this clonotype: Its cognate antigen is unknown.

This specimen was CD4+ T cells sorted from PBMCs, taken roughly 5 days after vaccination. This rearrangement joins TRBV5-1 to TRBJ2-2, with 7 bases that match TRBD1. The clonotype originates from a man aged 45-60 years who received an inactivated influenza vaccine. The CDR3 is CASSNTGTVNTGELFF. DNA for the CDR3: TGCGCCAGCAGCAACACCGGGACAGTGAACACCGGGGAGCTGTTTTTT.